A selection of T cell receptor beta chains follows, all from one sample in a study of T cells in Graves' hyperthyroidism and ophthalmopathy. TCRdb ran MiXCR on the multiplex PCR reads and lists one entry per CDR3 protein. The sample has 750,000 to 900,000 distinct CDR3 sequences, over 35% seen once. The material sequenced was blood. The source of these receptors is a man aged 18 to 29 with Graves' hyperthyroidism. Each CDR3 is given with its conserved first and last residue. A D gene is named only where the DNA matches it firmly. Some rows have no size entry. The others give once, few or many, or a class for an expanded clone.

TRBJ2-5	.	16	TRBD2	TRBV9	CASSAPGGGHQETQYF	TGTGCCAGCAGCGCTCCCGGCGGGGGGCACCAAGAGACCCAGTACTTC
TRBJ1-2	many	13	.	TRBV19	CASTSDRYYGYTF	TGTGCCAGTACCTCCGACAGATACTATGGCTACACCTTC
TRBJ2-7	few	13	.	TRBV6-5	CATTSAGTYEQYF	TGTGCCACCACGAGCGCCGGTACCTACGAGCAGTACTTC
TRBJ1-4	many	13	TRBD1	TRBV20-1	CSAWGQGNEKLFF	TGCAGTGCTTGGGGACAGGGTAATGAAAAACTGTTTTTT
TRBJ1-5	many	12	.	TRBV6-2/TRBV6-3	CASSYSIQPQHF	TGTGCCAGCAGTTACTCGATCCAGCCCCAGCATTTT
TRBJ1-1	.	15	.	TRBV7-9	CASSLTTGGATEAFF	TGTGCCAGCAGCTTAACGACGGGGGGCGCGACTGAAGCTTTCTTT
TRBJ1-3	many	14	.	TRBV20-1	CSARPAGNGNTIYF	TGCAGTGCTAGACCTGCAGGGAACGGAAACACCATATATTTT
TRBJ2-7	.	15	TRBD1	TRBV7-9	CASSPQQGSTYEQYF	TGTGCCAGCAGCCCTCAACAGGGGAGTACCTACGAGCAGTACTTC
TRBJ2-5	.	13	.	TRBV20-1	CSASLGGRETQYF	TGCAGTGCTAGTCTGGGGGGACGAGAGACCCAGTACTTC
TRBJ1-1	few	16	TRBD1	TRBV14	CASRGDRGAFRTEAFF	TGTGCCAGCAGGGGGGACAGGGGAGCATTTAGGACTGAAGCTTTCTTT
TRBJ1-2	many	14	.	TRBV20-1	CSASSNGANYGYTF	TGCAGTGCTAGTAGCAATGGGGCTAACTATGGCTACACCTTC
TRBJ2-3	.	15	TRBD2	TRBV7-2	CASSLVAGVTDTQYF	TGTGCCAGCAGCTTAGTAGCGGGGGTCACAGATACGCAGTATTTT
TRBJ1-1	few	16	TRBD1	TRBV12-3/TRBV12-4	CASSLDRGTGNTEAFF	TGTGCCAGCAGTTTAGACAGGGGTACTGGGAACACTGAAGCTTTCTTT
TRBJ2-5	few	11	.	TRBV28	CASRSQETQYF	TGTGCCAGCAGATCCCAAGAGACCCAGTACTTC
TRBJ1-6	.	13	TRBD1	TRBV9	CASVDRGKSPLHF	TGTGCTAGCGTCGACAGGGGGAAATCACCCCTCCACTTT
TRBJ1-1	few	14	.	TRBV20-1	CSAREGGMNTEAFF	TGCAGTGCTAGAGAGGGGGGAATGAACACTGAAGCTTTCTTT
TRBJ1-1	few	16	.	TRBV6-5	CASSPPRRTVFTEAFF	TGTGCCAGCAGTCCCCCGCGTCGGACCGTGTTCACTGAAGCTTTCTTT
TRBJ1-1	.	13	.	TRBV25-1	CASWGEMNTEAFF	TGTGCCAGTTGGGGGGAGATGAACACTGAAGCTTTCTTT
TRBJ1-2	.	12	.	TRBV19	CASSMEVWGYTF	TGTGCCAGTAGTATGGAGGTCTGGGGCTACACCTTC
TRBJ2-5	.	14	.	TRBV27	CASSPDRTGETQYF	TGTGCCAGCAGTCCAGACAGGACGGGGGAGACCCAGTACTTC
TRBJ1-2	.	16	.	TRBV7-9	CASSFGQDPLNYGYTF	TGTGCCAGCAGCTTCGGGCAGGACCCTCTTAACTATGGCTACACCTTC
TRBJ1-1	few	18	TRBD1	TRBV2	CASSEYGPGTGGNTEAFF	TGTGCCAGCAGTGAATACGGGCCCGGGACAGGGGGGAACACTGAAGCTTTCTTT